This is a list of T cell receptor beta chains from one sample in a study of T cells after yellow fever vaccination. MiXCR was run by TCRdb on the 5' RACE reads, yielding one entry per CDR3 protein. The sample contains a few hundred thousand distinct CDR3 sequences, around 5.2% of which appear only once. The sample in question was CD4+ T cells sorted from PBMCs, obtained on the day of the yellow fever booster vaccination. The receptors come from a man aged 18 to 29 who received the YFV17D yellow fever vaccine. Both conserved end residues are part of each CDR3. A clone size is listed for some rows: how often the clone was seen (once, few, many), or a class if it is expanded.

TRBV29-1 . CSVGSPGGGVNYGYTF
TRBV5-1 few CASSTGAGQSSGNTIYF
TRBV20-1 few CRPKTGPMNTEAFF
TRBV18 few CASSLAGGQNTYGYTF
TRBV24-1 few CATRDQTDTQYF
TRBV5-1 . CASSFDGTNQPQHF
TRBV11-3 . CASSLGGTGASNEQFF
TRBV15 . CATSRVRLVRGNQPQHF
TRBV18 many CASSPLSDTQYF
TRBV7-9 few CASSTRPTTNEKLFF
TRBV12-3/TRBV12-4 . CASRSQYGTGLPGELFF
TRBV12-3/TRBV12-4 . CASAVTGRETQYF
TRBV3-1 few CASSQDPEGGQPQHF
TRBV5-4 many CASSRSSGGYTGELFF
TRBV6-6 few CASSYNRGAYEQYF
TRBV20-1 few CSVPRDTQYF
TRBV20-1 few CSARGSGTGGGYTF
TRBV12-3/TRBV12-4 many CASSTTGAVETQYF
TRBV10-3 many CAISERMGGYQETQYF
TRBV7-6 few CASSPTYRDRQRTQYF
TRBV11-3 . CASSFSRGADTQYF
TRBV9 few CASSASPGSHEQFF
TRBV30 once CAWGWSGGRETQYF
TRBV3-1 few CASSHDPLKEKLFF
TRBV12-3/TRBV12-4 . CASSPSSGKETQYF
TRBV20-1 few CSADQGKETQYF
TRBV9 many CASSAQGQGFGNEQFF
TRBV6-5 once CASSYTLGGPRGNEQYF
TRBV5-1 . CASSLDRETEAFF
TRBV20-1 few CSGTGGANTGELFF
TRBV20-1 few CSAPLGGTYNSPLHF
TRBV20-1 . CSARVPTGGSPLHF
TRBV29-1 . CSVEIGSNQPQHF
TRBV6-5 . CASSYTTGTYF
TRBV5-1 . CASSLSSSGGAETQYF
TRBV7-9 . CASSSSGTWRQTF
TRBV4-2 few CASSQSFDQPQHF
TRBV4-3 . CASSQDQSQPQHF
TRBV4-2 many CASSQGTGGQREQFF